This TCR beta chain came from a study of cytomegalovirus exposure and HLA in healthy donors. Broader study findings: Earlier findings revealed that most TCR beta V segments proved productive either about 87% or about 30% of the time.

PCR primers comprised 60 Vbeta and 13 Jbeta primers. The protocol was immunoSEQ multiplex PCR, while the TCRdb copy is restricted to in-frame clones and leaves out a portion. The sample includes approximately 280,000 clones, 86% of them seen just once. In regard to this clone: The antigen is undetermined.

V trimming: 3 bases; J trimming: 2 bases; junction bases outside the gene matches: 17. The CDR3 has 18 amino acids. Germline V gives CDR1 SGHRS, CDR2 YFSETQ. This sequence originates from a middle-aged man in good health and CMV-seropositive. J is TRBJ2-7 and V is TRBV5-1, with TRBD1 matching 7 bases. What was sequenced was PBMCs. Here the CDR3 reads CASSWENSRDSFTYEQYF. CDR3 nucleotides: TGCGCCAGCAGCTGGGAAAACTCCCGGGACAGCTTCACCTACGAGCAGTACTTC.